This T cell receptor (beta chain) stems from a study of blood T cell repertoires in COVID-19. Study in general: Sample material is recorded as cDNA or gDNA derived from T cells, B-cell-depleted T cells, or PBMCs.

Authors' analysis steps: Reference gene primer amplification yielded estimated nucleated cell counts. The data were produced by immunoSEQ multiplex PCR, yet TCRdb's version contains in-frame clones alone and is incomplete. The DNA was the basis for D and trimming; V, J and clone size are from that table. In the table there are 250,000 to 300,000 clones, 70% to 90% of which are singletons. CDR1 LNHNV and CDR2 YYDKDF come from the germline V gene (reference sequence). Trimming took 0 bases from V and 0 from J, leaving 6 bases between them. The CDR3 is made up of 14 amino acids. This chain uses TRBV15 with TRBJ2-7; D gene uncertain. The clonotype originates from a man over 45 with active or convalescent COVID-19. What was sequenced was peripheral blood. CDR3 sequence: CATSRDRVSYEQYF. CDR3 DNA: TGTGCCACCAGCAGAGATCGGGTCTCCTACGAGCAGTACTTC.